This T cell receptor beta chain was sequenced for a study of blood T cell repertoires in COVID-19. As for the study in general: Collection of acute and convalescent COVID-19 samples took place in the United States, Italy and Spain. The analysed material was cDNA or gDNA that came from T cells, B-cell-depleted T cells, or PBMCs.

Original methodology: Counts of nucleated cells, estimated from reference gene primer amplification, were obtained. Assay used: immunoSEQ multiplex PCR; TCRdb lists only in-frame clones, some missing. The V and J calls and clone size are taken from that table; D and trimming were inferred from the DNA. This table holds around 80,000 clones, 83% found once. Trimming took 2 bases from V and 5 from J; bases not matched to a gene: 5. CDR3 length: 14 residues. Germline loops: CDR1 LNHDA, CDR2 SQIVND (reference sequence). The specimen sequenced was peripheral blood. This chain links TRBV19 with TRBJ2-5; 7 positions match TRBD1. The sequence was collected from an elderly woman with acute or convalescent COVID-19. CDR3 DNA: TGTGCCAGTAGTATAAGAGGGGGCGGGGAGACCCAGTACTTC. Translation gives CASSIRGGGETQYF.